Following are 27 T cell receptor beta chains from one sample sequenced in a study of tumor and adjacent non-tumor tissue in lung cancer. This sample's RNA came from whole unsorted tissue. TCRbeta libraries were built with three rounds of nested PCR, modified from ARM-PCR. Each CDR3 protein is one row after TCRdb ran MiXCR on the multiplex PCR reads. Of approximately 140,000 distinct CDR3 sequences in the sample, around 66% were seen once. What was sequenced was lung tumor tissue. These receptor sequences come from a man in his 60s with small cell lung cancer.

This clonotype appeared many times. V gene TRBV11-3 combines with J gene TRBJ2-5, with no clear D. Trimming pared 1 base from V and 4 bases from J, leaving 10 bases between. From germline, CDR1 is SGHNT and CDR2 YENEEA. This CDR3 is built from 14 residues. This CDR3 is CASSLGPYRETQYF. CDR3 bases: TGTGCCAGCAGCTTAGGACCTTACCGAGAGACCCAGTACTTC.

The J gene is TRBJ2-5, the V gene TRBV10-3; 7 positions agree with TRBD2. This CDR3 has 14 amino acids. Germline values: CDR1 ENHRY, CDR2 SYGVKD. V shed 9 bases, J shed 5 bases, and the junction held 12 bases outside the gene matches. CDR3 sequence: CAIGQAGSTETQYF. CDR3 sequence (DNA): TGTGCCATAGGCCAAGCGGGATCTACGGAGACCCAGTACTTC.

This clonotype was seen at least ten times. The chain combines TRBV10-2 with TRBJ2-3; D perhaps matches TRBD2 (5 bases). V was shortened by 6 bases and J by 4 bases, with 11 bases between the two germline ends. The germline CDR1 and CDR2 sequences are WSHSY and SAAADI. This CDR3 has 13 amino acids. The CDR3 loop is CASRGSGSDTQYF. The CDR3 nucleotides are TGCGCCAGCAGGGGCTCGGGGTCAGATACGCAGTATTTT.

CDR3 region: CASSKISSTDTQYF. The DNA for the CDR3 is TGTGCCAGCAGTAAGATCTCTAGCACAGATACGCAGTATTTT. The chain links TRBV6-5 to TRBJ2-3, with unresolved D. Trimming took 5 bases from V and 0 from J, leaving 9 bases between them. Germline V gives CDR1 MNHEY, CDR2 SVGAGI. The length of the CDR3 is 14 residues.

Note on this clonotype: A much larger clonotype is one base distant, so this may be a read error. This rearrangement joins TRBV29-1 to TRBJ2-5; D not resolved. This CDR3 comprises 14 residues. CDR1 and CDR2 (germline): SQVTM, ANQGSEA. DNA of the CDR3: TGCAACGTTGTATTGACAAAACCCACAGAGACCCAGTACTTC. It translates to CNVVLTKPTETQYF.

Concerning this clonotype itself: One end of the junction is discordant with germline, which a read error may explain. The V and J genes are TRBV11-2 and TRBJ1-3; the D is unclear. This CDR3 is built from 14 residues. The germline V gene has CDR1 SGHAT and CDR2 FQNNGV. The CDR3 is CASSSRAYGKTIYF. In DNA form, the CDR3 reads TGTGCCAGCAGCTCTAGGGCCTATGGAAAGACCATATATTTT.

This clonotype was recorded only once. The junction differs from germline at one of its ends, possibly a read error. This rearrangement joins TRBV12-3 or TRBV12-4 to TRBJ2-1; tentatively, D is TRBD1 (5 bases). This CDR3 has 14 amino acids. The CDR3 region is CGSSLGQGHNEQFF. CDR3 nucleotide sequence: TGTGGCAGCAGTTTAGGCCAGGGCCACAATGAGCAGTTCTTC.

This clonotype was seen many times. This sequence joins TRBV4-2 and TRBJ2-5, with D possibly being TRBD1 (5 bases). The CDR3 covers 15 residues. CDR1 and CDR2 (germline): LGHNA, YNFKEQ. Between the trimmed V and J ends, which lost 1 base and 5 bases, there was a span of 14 bases. The CDR3 reads CASSQVGRVRETQYF. The CDR3 DNA reads TGTGCCAGCAGCCAAGTGGGCAGGGTAAGGGAGACCCAGTACTTC.

This clonotype was seen repeatedly, ten times or more. V gene TRBV20-1 combines with J gene TRBJ2-1; D is unresolved. CDR3 size: 13 residues. Trimming cost V 6 bases and J 8 bases, with 17 bases left between them. Germline V CDR1 and CDR2: DFQATT, SNEGSKA (reference sequence). The DNA of the CDR3 is TGCAGTGCCCTCCCGACGGCAGACCATGAGCAGTTCTTC. Amino acids: CSALPTADHEQFF.

For this clonotype: The junction and the germline gene differ at one end; a read error may be behind it. The chain carries TRBV20-1 and TRBJ2-5, with D maybe TRBD2 (5 bases). Per germline, CDR1 DFQATT and CDR2 SNEGSKA (reference sequence). This CDR3 contains 15 residues. CDR3 DNA sequence: TGCTGTGCTAGAGAGTATAGCGCTGAGCTTATGACCCAGTACTTC. As protein: CCAREYSAELMTQYF.

J is TRBJ1-2 and V is TRBV6-5, with D hard to call. Per germline, CDR1 MNHEY and CDR2 SVGAGI. CDR3 length equals 13 residues. With 6 bases removed from V and 4 bases from J, the gap between germline ends came to 12 bases. In DNA form, the CDR3 reads TGTGCCAGCAGATACCGCGGCGCCTATGGCTACACCTTC. Protein product: CASRYRGAYGYTF.

Notes on this clonotype: A much larger clone lies a single base off, so this may be a read error. CDR3 amino acids: CASNRLNSPLHF. In DNA form, the CDR3 reads TGTGCCAGCAATAGACTGAATTCACCCCTCCACTTT. The chain carries TRBV6-6 and TRBJ1-6; no firm D call. The CDR3 sequence is 12 residues long. Trimming removed 7 bases from V and 7 bases from J, with 8 bases in between. Germline CDR1 MNHNY, CDR2 SVGAGI (reference sequence).

In the case of this clonotype: The conserved phenylalanine or tryptophan is not found at the CDR3 terminus, so this likely reflects a read error. The chain recombines TRBV20-1 with TRBJ1-2; no reliable D call. The CDR3 is 12 residues long. The V gene lost 0 bases and the J gene lost 6 bases, with 8 bases spanning the gap. CDR1 is DFQATT and CDR2 is SNEGSKA in the germline V gene (reference sequence). CDR3 DNA sequence: TGCAGTGCTAGAGATGAGAAGAATGGCTACACCATC. It translates to CSARDEKNGYTI.

In the case of this clonotype: A much bigger clone sits one base away, suggesting this may be a read error. J is TRBJ2-1 and V is TRBV6-5, with D uncertain. The length of the CDR3 is 13 residues. The V gene lost 5 bases and the J gene lost 4 bases, with 9 bases spanning the gap. Germline V gene sequence: CDR1 MNHEY, CDR2 SVGAGI. DNA for the CDR3: TGTGCCAGCAGTCCGGTCTTTTACAATGAGCAGTTCTTC. This gives the protein CASSPVFYNEQFF.

This clonotype was picked up a small number of times. The chain uses TRBV29-1 and TRBJ2-7, with a tentative D call TRBD2 (5 bases). Germline V CDR1 and CDR2: SQVTM, ANQGSEA. V gave up 3 bases and J gave up 4 bases, with 19 bases separating them. This CDR3 contains 15 residues. CDR3 amino acids: CSVDGGEYPGYEQYF. The DNA for the CDR3 is TGCAGCGTTGACGGCGGTGAGTACCCGGGGTACGAGCAGTACTTC.

Notes on this clonotype: A read error may account for a junction end that differs from germline. The V and J genes are TRBV12-3 or TRBV12-4 and TRBJ2-7, with a possible D match to TRBD2 (5 bases). The CDR3 covers 14 residues. The CDR3 loop reads CVSTKDPRVYEQYF. The CDR3 bases are TGTGTCAGCACCAAGGACCCGAGGGTCTACGAGCAGTACTTC.

The chain links TRBV10-3 to TRBJ2-7; 8 positions match TRBD1. The V gene's germline CDR1 is ENHRY and CDR2 SYGVKD. The CDR3 has 13 residues. The chain's CDR3 is CAIRTGASYEQYV. The CDR3 DNA reads TGTGCCATCAGGACAGGGGCGTCCTACGAGCAGTACGTT.

The CDR3 DNA follows: TGCAGTGATATCGAAGGACAGGGTGGCTATGGCTACACCTTC. Protein: CSDIEGQGGYGYTF. J is TRBJ1-2 and V is TRBV20-1; TRBD1 agrees at 8 bases. Trimming removed 7 bases from V and 4 bases from J; junction bases left unmatched: 11. Germline loops: CDR1 DFQATT, CDR2 SNEGSKA (reference sequence). CDR3 size: 14 residues.

This clonotype was recorded at least ten times. The chain couples TRBV6-1 to TRBJ1-2, with D possibly TRBD1 on 6 matching bases. CDR1 is MNHNS and CDR2 is SASEGT in the germline V gene. The CDR3 contains 15 residues. Trimming shortened V by 0 bases and J by 3 bases, and 11 bases separated the two germline ends. The CDR3 is CASSEALPGDYGYTF. The CDR3 DNA reads as TGTGCCAGCAGTGAAGCGCTTCCAGGGGACTATGGCTACACCTTC.

This clonotype occurred a few times. This chain uses TRBV5-4 with TRBJ1-1; no firm D call. Germline CDR1 SGHNT, CDR2 YYREEE (reference sequence). The CDR3 has 15 amino acids. The V and J ends lost 2 bases and 2 bases respectively, with 13 bases between them. CDR3 protein: CASSFPGIDNTEAFF. The CDR3 region has the DNA TGTGCCAGCAGCTTCCCGGGGATAGATAACACTGAAGCTTTCTTT.

As for this clonotype: One base away lies a much larger clone, so this may be a sequencing read error. The rearrangement uses TRBV4-2 and TRBJ2-1; no clear D gene. V lost 0 bases and J 8 bases, leaving 11 bases between the germline ends. Germline V gene data show CDR1 as LGHNA and CDR2 as YNFKEQ. This CDR3 is built from 14 residues. The CDR3 bases are TGTGCCAGCAGCCAAGACTCGTTCGGGTATGAGCAGTTCTTC. It encodes CASSQDSFGYEQFF.

The count of this clonotype is one. This chain joins TRBV20-1 and TRBJ2-7; perhaps TRBD1 as D (6 bases). Germline loops: CDR1 DFQATT, CDR2 SNEGSKA (reference sequence). V dropped 2 bases and J dropped 2 bases, with 13 bases sitting between them. This CDR3 spans 14 amino acids. The CDR3 here is CSARPTGITYEQYF. The CDR3 DNA is TGCAGTGCTAGACCCACAGGGATCACCTACGAGCAGTACTTC.

For this clonotype: The CDR3 does not end in the conserved phenylalanine or tryptophan, so this is likely a read error. J is TRBJ2-1 and V is TRBV20-1; no clear D gene. Germline lookup yields CDR1 DFQATT and CDR2 SNEGSKA (reference sequence). Trimming left V 1 base short and J 3 bases short, with 4 bases between. There are 12 residues in the CDR3. In DNA, the CDR3 is TGCAGTGCTAGAGGGGACTACAATGAGCAGTTCTTA. Its protein product is CSARGDYNEQFL.

Notes on this clonotype: This may come from a read error, since a much larger clone is one base off. The rearrangement joins TRBV5-1 to TRBJ2-1; the match to TRBD2 covers 8 bases. Germline CDR1 reads SGHRS; CDR2 reads YFSETQ. V shed 0 bases, J shed 8 bases, and the junction held 10 bases outside the gene matches. The CDR3 has 16 amino acids. CDR3 DNA sequence: TGCGCCAGCAGCTTGGCGGTTAGCGGGATATTCGATGAGCAGTTCTTC. It translates to CASSLAVSGIFDEQFF.

Concerning this clonotype itself: Sequence at one end of the junction differs from germline and may be a read error. The gene calls are TRBV4-1 and TRBJ1-2; D is possibly TRBD1 (5 bases). Germline CDR1 reads MGHRA; CDR2 reads YSYEKL. This CDR3 comprises 17 residues. CDR3 loop: CVSSQDHFSGLTSGYTF. The DNA for the CDR3 is TGCGTCAGCAGCCAAGATCATTTTTCGGGGCTCACCTCTGGCTACACCTTC.

This clonotype appeared a single time. A much larger clone is a single base away; this may be a read error. The J gene is TRBJ1-5, the V gene TRBV5-5, with TRBD1 matching over 7 bases. The CDR3 consists of 14 residues. CDR1 SGHKS and CDR2 YYEKEE come from the germline V gene (reference sequence). The CDR3 DNA sequence: TGTGACAGCAGCTTGGAAGGGGGCAGGCAGCCCCAGCATTTT. Translating it yields CDSSLEGGRQPQHF.

To note about this clonotype: This may be a read error: a much more frequent sequence differs by one nucleotide. This sequence joins TRBV12-3 or TRBV12-4 and TRBJ1-5; D unresolved. The CDR3 sequence is 13 residues long. The CDR3 spells CASRRDDNRPQHF. The CDR3, as DNA: TGTGCCAGCAGACGGGATGACAATCGGCCCCAGCATTTT.